Listed below are T cell receptor beta chains from one sample, sequenced in a study of CD8 T cells in Susac syndrome. TCRdb re-analysed the immunoSEQ multiplex PCR reads in MiXCR, keeping a single row per CDR3 protein. The sample holds more than 120,000 distinct CDR3 sequences, approximately 93% seen once. The sample taken for sequencing was CD4+ T cells from PBMCs. These receptors originate from a human donor in good health. Both conserved end residues are part of each CDR3. D genes are given only for firm matches. Expanded clones get a size class; other rows say once, few or many, or leave the size out.

D: -; J: TRBJ1-1; V: TRBV18; size: -; CDR3: CASSLDVPGLTGTEAFF; DNA: TGTGCCAGCTCACTCGATGTCCCCGGGCTCACGGGCACTGAAGCTTTCTTT
D: TRBD1; J: TRBJ2-5; V: TRBV24-1; size: once; CDR3: CATSDSGGEKTQYF; DNA: TGTGCCACCAGTGATTCAGGGGGCGAAAAGACCCAGTACTTC
D: -; J: TRBJ2-7; V: TRBV27; size: -; CDR3: CASSLTRAGYEQYF; DNA: TGTGCCAGCAGTTTAACTAGGGCGGGGTACGAGCAGTACTTC
D: -; J: TRBJ2-2; V: TRBV19; size: -; CDR3: CASSMLARPNTGELFF; DNA: TGTGCCAGTAGTATGTTAGCACGGCCGAACACCGGGGAGCTGTTTTTT
D: TRBD1; J: TRBJ1-5; V: TRBV6-1; size: -; CDR3: CASSTYAGTGHNQPQHF; DNA: TGTGCCAGCAGTACATACGCCGGGACAGGGCATAATCAGCCCCAGCATTTT
D: -; J: TRBJ2-5; V: TRBV2; size: -; CDR3: CASSDATTQYF; DNA: TGTGCCAGCAGTGACGCAACGACCCAGTACTTC
D: -; J: TRBJ2-2; V: TRBV7-7; size: -; CDR3: CASSLDDSFGGELFF; DNA: TGTGCCAGCAGCTTGGACGACAGTTTTGGCGGGGAGCTGTTTTTT
D: -; J: TRBJ1-5; V: TRBV7-8; size: -; CDR3: CASSLARIWLNQPQHF; DNA: TGTGCCAGCAGCTTAGCGCGGATATGGTTAAATCAGCCCCAGCATTTT
D: -; J: TRBJ1-3; V: TRBV7-6; size: -; CDR3: CASSLALGGHSGNTIYF; DNA: TGTGCCAGCAGCTTAGCGTTGGGGGGACACTCTGGAAACACCATATATTTT
D: -; J: TRBJ1-3; V: TRBV19; size: -; CDR3: CASPTRRGNTIYF; DNA: TGTGCCAGCCCCACCCGACGTGGAAACACCATATATTTT
D: TRBD1; J: TRBJ2-7; V: TRBV7-9; size: once; CDR3: CASSLTGDHSYEQYF; DNA: TGTGCCAGCAGCCTGACAGGGGACCACTCCTACGAGCAGTACTTC
D: -; J: TRBJ2-7; V: TRBV18; size: -; CDR3: CASSSSLYEQYF; DNA: TGTGCCAGCTCATCAAGCTTATACGAGCAGTACTTC
D: -; J: TRBJ2-1; V: TRBV14; size: once; CDR3: CASSQEEYNEQFF; DNA: TGTGCCAGCAGCCAAGAAGAGTACAATGAGCAGTTCTTC
D: -; J: TRBJ2-1; V: TRBV24-1; size: -; CDR3: CATREGGPYNEQFF; DNA: TGTGCCACCAGAGAGGGAGGCCCCTACAATGAGCAGTTCTTC
D: -; J: TRBJ2-5; V: TRBV9; size: -; CDR3: CASSVVGRQGKETQYF; DNA: TGTGCCAGCAGCGTAGTCGGGAGACAGGGCAAGGAGACCCAGTACTTC
D: -; J: TRBJ1-1; V: TRBV4-1; size: -; CDR3: CASSQDWLEAFF; DNA: TGCGCCAGCAGCCAAGATTGGCTGGAAGCTTTCTTT
D: -; J: TRBJ1-1; V: TRBV18; size: -; CDR3: CASSNQGEAFF; DNA: TGTGCCAGCTCAAACCAGGGTGAAGCTTTCTTT
D: -; J: TRBJ2-2; V: TRBV18; size: -; CDR3: CASSGKAAGELFF; DNA: TGTGCCAGCTCGGGGAAGGCAGCGGGGGAGCTGTTTTTT
D: -; J: TRBJ1-5; V: TRBV30; size: -; CDR3: CAWSALTSNQPQHF; DNA: TGTGCCTGGAGTGCTCTCACTTCAAATCAGCCCCAGCATTTT
D: -; J: TRBJ2-3; V: TRBV6-5; size: -; CDR3: CASSYSRDGSRTDTQYF; DNA: TGTGCCAGCAGTTATTCCCGCGACGGATCTCGCACAGATACGCAGTATTTT
D: -; J: TRBJ2-2; V: TRBV10-3; size: once; CDR3: CAISDKTRNTGELFF; DNA: TGTGCCATCAGCGACAAGACTAGGAACACCGGGGAGCTGTTTTTT
D: -; J: TRBJ2-1; V: TRBV7-2; size: -; CDR3: CASSFQARYNEQFF; DNA: TGTGCCAGCAGCTTCCAGGCGAGGTACAATGAGCAGTTCTTC
D: -; J: TRBJ1-2; V: TRBV5-4; size: -; CDR3: CASRPQGYYGYTF; DNA: TGTGCCAGCAGACCTCAGGGGTACTATGGCTACACCTTC
D: -; J: TRBJ1-2; V: TRBV18; size: -; CDR3: CASSPISDGYTF; DNA: TGTGCCAGCTCACCAATTTCAGATGGCTACACCTTC
D: -; J: TRBJ1-5; V: TRBV27; size: -; CDR3: CASSFPGSDQPQHF; DNA: TGTGCCAGCAGTTTTCCAGGGTCTGATCAGCCCCAGCATTTT
D: TRBD2; J: TRBJ2-2; V: TRBV14; size: -; CDR3: CASQAGPGELFF; DNA: TGTGCCAGCCAAGCGGGGCCCGGGGAGCTGTTTTTT
D: TRBD2; J: TRBJ2-3; V: TRBV15; size: once; CDR3: CATEREGSADTQYF; DNA: TGTGCCACCGAGCGGGAAGGTAGCGCAGATACGCAGTATTTT
D: TRBD2; J: TRBJ2-7; V: TRBV20-1; size: -; CDR3: CSAEGPGLAGLEQYF; DNA: TGCAGTGCTGAGGGGCCGGGACTAGCTGGTCTGGAGCAGTACTTC
D: TRBD2; J: TRBJ2-3; V: TRBV2; size: -; CDR3: CASSHRLAGEGDTQYF; DNA: TGTGCCAGCAGTCACCGACTAGCGGGAGAAGGAGATACGCAGTATTTT
D: TRBD2; J: TRBJ2-3; V: TRBV3-1; size: -; CDR3: CASSQGSGSSILTDTQYF; DNA: TGTGCCAGCAGCCAAGGTAGCGGGAGCTCAATCCTCACAGATACGCAGTATTTT
D: TRBD2; J: TRBJ2-5; V: TRBV20-1; size: -; CDR3: CTGLAGGETQYF; DNA: TGCACAGGACTAGCGGGAGGAGAGACCCAGTACTTC
D: TRBD2; J: TRBJ2-7; V: TRBV7-9; size: -; CDR3: CASSLGGRRAGGPYEQYF; DNA: TGTGCCAGCAGCTTAGGTGGTCGTAGGGCGGGAGGGCCCTACGAGCAGTACTTC
D: -; J: TRBJ2-7; V: TRBV6-5; size: -; CDR3: CASSNQGSYEQYF; DNA: TGTGCCAGCAGCAATCAGGGTTCCTACGAGCAGTACTTC
D: TRBD2; J: TRBJ2-5; V: TRBV6-1; size: -; CDR3: CASRKRGQETQYF; DNA: TGTGCCAGCAGGAAGCGGGGCCAAGAGACCCAGTACTTC
D: TRBD2; J: TRBJ2-2; V: TRBV24-1; size: -; CDR3: CATSDPRPTSGRWRTGELFF; DNA: TGTGCCACCAGTGACCCCAGGCCGACTAGCGGGAGGTGGCGTACCGGGGAGCTGTTTTTT
D: -; J: TRBJ2-2; V: TRBV7-3; size: once; CDR3: CASSLTGSGELFF; DNA: TGTGCCAGCAGCTTAACGGGTTCAGGGGAGCTGTTTTTT
D: TRBD2; J: TRBJ2-1; V: TRBV20-1; size: -; CDR3: CSARASGNYNEQFF; DNA: TGCAGTGCTAGGGCTAGCGGGAATTACAATGAGCAGTTCTTC
D: TRBD2; J: TRBJ2-7; V: TRBV6-2/TRBV6-3; size: -; CDR3: CASSYSTARLAAAYEQYF; DNA: TGTGCCAGCAGTTACTCGACCGCCAGACTAGCGGCCGCTTACGAGCAGTACTTC
D: TRBD2; J: TRBJ2-1; V: TRBV14; size: -; CDR3: CASRRRGAVSLSSYNEQFF; DNA: TGTGCCAGCAGGAGGCGGGGGGCTGTGTCCCTGAGCTCCTACAATGAGCAGTTCTTC
D: -; J: TRBJ2-3; V: TRBV29-1; size: -; CDR3: CSVPANSYGTDTQYF; DNA: TGCAGCGTTCCAGCAAACAGTTACGGCACAGATACGCAGTATTTT
D: -; J: TRBJ2-2; V: TRBV5-4; size: -; CDR3: CASSLPANTGELFF; DNA: TGTGCCAGCAGCCTACCTGCGAACACCGGGGAGCTGTTTTTT
D: TRBD1; J: TRBJ2-1; V: TRBV25-1; size: once; CDR3: CASSGTGGPSYNEQFF; DNA: TGTGCCAGCAGTGGGACAGGGGGCCCTTCCTACAATGAGCAGTTCTTC
D: -; J: TRBJ1-1; V: TRBV3-1; size: -; CDR3: CASSQEEGLTEAFF; DNA: TGTGCCAGCAGCCAAGAGGAGGGGCTCACTGAAGCTTTCTTT
D: -; J: TRBJ1-4; V: TRBV20-1; size: -; CDR3: CSARDRIVPEKLFF; DNA: TGCAGTGCCCGAGACAGGATTGTTCCGGAAAAACTGTTTTTT
D: -; J: TRBJ1-1; V: TRBV7-9; size: -; CDR3: CASSLASGRVTEAFF; DNA: TGTGCCAGCAGCTTAGCGTCGGGCAGGGTGACTGAAGCTTTCTTT
D: -; J: TRBJ1-2; V: TRBV4-1; size: -; CDR3: CASSQGGGRKYGYTF; DNA: TGCGCCAGCAGCCAAGGGGGGGGCAGGAAGTACGGCTACACCTTC